This TCR beta chain came from a study of blood T cell repertoires in COVID-19. The CDR3 runs 15 residues. Germline V gives CDR1 LNHDA, CDR2 SQIVND (reference sequence). V lost 7 bases and J lost 0; bases outside the gene matches: 6. Some clones are missing from TCRdb's copy, which holds only in-frame ones; the method was immunoSEQ multiplex PCR. The repertoire holds hundreds of thousands of clones, with more than 70% as singletons. This TCR was recovered from a woman aged 30 to 39 with COVID-19, enrolled during active disease. The specimen was peripheral blood. The chain couples TRBV19 to TRBJ1-5; 7 nucleotides agree with TRBD1. CDR3 in DNA: TGTGCCAGTAATAAAGGACAGGCTAGCAATCAGCCCCAGCATTTT. Translated, it gives CASNKGQASNQPQHF.